These 29 T cell receptor beta chains were all obtained from the same sample, sequenced in a study of neoadjuvant anti-PD-1 for oral cavity cancer. TCRdb's copy holds only in-frame clones and misses some; the assay was immunoSEQ multiplex PCR. The sample shows over 10,000 clones, 50% to 65% of them seen only once. Source: tumor tissue, taken before nivolumab (anti-PD-1) treatment. The receptors originated from a person between 40 and 80 years old with oral cavity squamous cell carcinoma.

The chain is built from TRBV2 and TRBJ2-5; TRBD1 might be the D (5 bases). Trimming removed 7 bases at V and 5 bases at J, with 23 bases between. The CDR3 has 16 amino acids. Germline CDR1 and CDR2: SNHLY and FYNNEI. The CDR3: CASMFSENWGQETQYF. CDR3 DNA sequence: TGTGCCAGCATGTTTAGTGAAAATTGGGGCCAGGAGACCCAGTACTTC.

The rearrangement uses TRBV5-1 and TRBJ2-2, with D possibly being TRBD1 or TRBD2 (6 bases each). Germline V gene data show CDR1 as SGHRS and CDR2 as YFSETQ. V was clipped by 7 bases and J by 3 bases, with 13 bases between them. The CDR3 consists of 14 residues. The CDR3 spells CASRPRGDTGELFF. The CDR3 nucleotides read TGCGCCAGCCGCCCTAGGGGGGACACCGGGGAGCTGTTTTTT.

This chain uses TRBV18 with TRBJ2-3, with D tentatively TRBD2 (6 bases). V dropped 8 bases and J dropped 4 bases, with 10 bases sitting between them. The CDR3 consists of 12 residues. Germline V CDR1 and CDR2: KGHSH, LQKENI. CDR3 sequence (DNA): TGTGCCAGCGCACGGGAGCCAGATACGCAGTATTTT. This translates into CASAREPDTQYF. Full variable domain (outside the CDR3, taken from reference TRBV18 and TRBJ2-3): NAGVMQNPRHLVRRRGQEARLRCSPMKGHSHVYWYRQLPEEGLKFMVYLQKENIIDESGMPKERFSAEFPKEGPSILRIQQVVRGDSAAYFCASAREPDTQYFGPGTRLTVL.

V usage is TRBV5-6 and J usage is TRBJ1-5; tentatively, D is TRBD1 (6 bases). The CDR3 has 16 residues. V was pared by 4 bases and J by 0 bases, with 14 bases between. Germline CDR1 SGHDT, CDR2 YYEEEE. CDR3 region: CASSLRTDDSNQPQHF. CDR3 sequence (DNA): TGTGCCAGCAGCCTCCGGACAGACGATAGCAATCAGCCCCAGCATTTT. Drawing the rest from reference TRBV5-6 and TRBJ1-5, the complete variable domain is DAGVTQSPTHLIKTRGQQVTLRCSPKSGHDTVSWYQQALGQGPQFIFQYYEEEERQRGNFPDRFSGHQFPNYSSELNVNALLLGDSALYLCASSLRTDDSNQPQHFGDGTRLSIL.

This chain joins TRBV11-2 and TRBJ2-3; 8 bases are a match to TRBD1. The V and J ends lost 5 bases and 4 bases, in that order; junction bases with no gene match: 8. Per germline, CDR1 SGHAT and CDR2 FQNNGV. The CDR3 extends over 15 amino acids. CDR3 residues: CASSKQGTGADTQYF. The CDR3 bases are TGTGCCAGCAGCAAACAGGGGACAGGCGCAGATACGCAGTATTTT.

This clone was recorded a few times. The genes are TRBV10-3 and TRBJ2-1; 7 positions agree with TRBD2. This CDR3 is built from 14 residues. The germline CDR1 and CDR2 sequences are ENHRY and SYGVKD. With V trimmed by 3 bases and J by 9 bases, 8 bases remained unmatched. CDR3: CAISDGTTPSEQFF. The CDR3 DNA reads as TGTGCCATCAGTGACGGGACTACTCCCAGTGAGCAGTTCTTC.

The V and J genes are TRBV9 and TRBJ2-3, with TRBD2 matching 9 bases. This CDR3 region has 16 residues. V trimming: 4 bases; J trimming: 2 bases; junction bases outside the gene matches: 8. The germline V gene encodes CDR1 SGDLS and CDR2 YYNGEE. DNA of the CDR3: TGTGCCAGCAGCCCCCGACTAGCGGAGTCCACAGATACGCAGTATTTT. This encodes CASSPRLAESTDTQYF.

To note about this clone: The same CDR3 also results from other DNA sequences found in this sample. This rearrangement joins TRBV28 to TRBJ1-5; the D gene is possibly TRBD1 (6 bases). V lost 2 bases and J 5 bases, leaving 13 bases between the germline ends. Germline V gene data show CDR1 as MDHEN and CDR2 as SYDVKM. The CDR3 is 15 residues long. The CDR3 coding sequence is TGTGCCAGCAGTTTAGCTAGAGGGGGGGATCAGCCCCAGCATTTT. This sequence encodes CASSLARGGDQPQHF.

V and J are TRBV25-1 and TRBJ2-3; D gene ambiguous. V dropped 4 bases and J dropped 2 bases, with 13 bases sitting between them. Germline V gives CDR1 MGHDK, CDR2 SYGVNS. The CDR3 is 15 amino acids. The DNA for the CDR3 is TGTGCCAGCAGTGCCCTGTACACAGACACAGATACGCAGTATTTT. Its translation is CASSALYTDTDTQYF.

This clone was counted a few times. The chain employs TRBV30 and TRBJ2-7; no firm D call. Per the germline V gene, CDR1 is GTSNPN and CDR2 is SVGIG (reference sequence). This CDR3 spans 12 amino acids. Trimming removed 0 bases from V and 4 bases from J, with 7 bases in between. As DNA, the CDR3 is TGTGCCTGGAGTGTTGCTTCATACGAGCAGTACTTC. Protein: CAWSVASYEQYF.

V usage is TRBV10-3 and J usage is TRBJ1-4; D is uncertain. The CDR3 sequence is 14 residues long. V lost 0 bases, J lost 7 bases, and 9 bases lay in between. Germline CDR1 is ENHRY and CDR2 is SYGVKD. CDR3 DNA: TGTGCCATCAGTGAGTCGAGTCCTGCTGAAAAACTGTTTTTT. This gives the protein CAISESSPAEKLFF.

The chain combines TRBV6-5 with TRBJ2-7, with TRBD2 identical over 9 bases. Trimming at V came to 6 bases and at J to 2 bases, leaving 5 bases not matched to a gene. This CDR3 contains 14 residues. Germline CDR1 is MNHEY and CDR2 is SVGAGI. The CDR3 sequence is CASSHSGSAYEQYF. The CDR3 region has the DNA TGTGCCAGCAGCCATAGCGGGAGTGCCTACGAGCAGTACTTC.

V gene TRBV5-1 combines with J gene TRBJ2-5; perhaps D is TRBD1 or TRBD2 (5 bases each). The V gene lost 4 bases and the J gene lost 2 bases, with 12 bases spanning the gap. This CDR3 contains 14 residues. From germline, CDR1 is SGHRS and CDR2 YFSETQ. This CDR3 reads CASSPGRGQETQYF. Here the CDR3 DNA reads TGCGCCAGCAGCCCGGGACGGGGACAAGAGACCCAGTACTTC.

The chain has TRBV6-5 and TRBJ1-2, with 11 positions matching TRBD1. The germline V gene encodes CDR1 MNHEY and CDR2 SVGAGI. With 2 bases clipped from V and 5 bases from J, the junction kept 4 bases outside the gene matches. CDR3 length: 15 amino acids. CDR3 sequence: CASSYGQGAGYGYTF. The DNA for the CDR3 is TGTGCCAGCAGTTACGGACAGGGGGCCGGTTATGGCTACACCTTC.

The rearrangement links TRBV5-1 to TRBJ1-5; 8 bases agree with TRBD1. The CDR3 length is 13 residues. Germline V CDR1 and CDR2: SGHRS, YFSETQ. The V segment lost 4 bases and the J segment 4 bases; nucleotides outside the gene matches: 1. The CDR3 protein is CASSHRGNQPQHF. The CDR3, as DNA: TGCGCCAGCAGCCACAGGGGGAATCAGCCCCAGCATTTT.

This clone was recorded only once. J is TRBJ1-5 and V is TRBV7-6; maybe TRBD1 (5 bases). V was clipped by 9 bases and J by 9 bases, with 12 bases between them. This CDR3 region has 11 residues. Germline assignment: CDR1 SGHVS and CDR2 FNYEAQ. This chain's CDR3 is CARGRARPQHF. The CDR3 DNA is TGTGCCAGGGGCAGGGCAAGGCCCCAGCATTTT.

V usage is TRBV6-5 and J usage is TRBJ2-2, with D unclear. The V and J ends lost 2 bases and 8 bases respectively, with 9 bases between them. Germline CDR1 MNHEY, CDR2 SVGAGI. The CDR3 loop spans 13 amino acids. The CDR3 loop is CASSYVRAGELFF. For the CDR3, the DNA is TGTGCCAGCAGTTACGTTCGAGCTGGGGAGCTGTTTTTT.

This clone was observed a few times. The chain carries TRBV13 and TRBJ2-7; 9 bases are shared with TRBD2. V was clipped by 0 bases and J by 0 bases; unmatched bases: 15. CDR3 length: 20 residues. Germline CDR1 reads PRHDT; CDR2 reads FYEKMQ (reference sequence). CDR3 protein: CASSLGLRGGRAQSSYEQYF. The DNA for the CDR3 is TGTGCCAGCAGCTTAGGCCTAAGAGGCGGGAGGGCCCAGAGCTCCTACGAGCAGTACTTC.

The chain joins TRBV11-2 to TRBJ2-7, with 12 bases lining up with TRBD2. In germline, CDR1 is SGHAT, CDR2 FQNNGV. The CDR3 consists of 15 residues. V was pared by 3 bases and J by 4 bases, with 4 bases of the junction left unmatched. Here the CDR3 reads CASSLTSGSEYEQYF. In DNA, the CDR3 is TGTGCCAGCAGCTTGACTAGCGGGAGCGAATACGAGCAGTACTTC.

In this sample, this clone turned up a few times. The rearrangement links TRBV27 to TRBJ1-5, with no clear D. The CDR3 is 14 residues long. Per germline, CDR1 MNHEY and CDR2 SMNVEV (reference sequence). Between the trimmed V and J ends, which lost 5 bases and 6 bases, there was a span of 14 bases. CDR3 amino acids: CASSDRKGGQPQHF. The CDR3 bases are TGTGCCAGCAGTGATAGGAAGGGCGGTCAGCCCCAGCATTTT.

The rearrangement joins TRBV5-6 to TRBJ2-3, with 9 bases matching TRBD2. There are 14 residues in the CDR3. Germline V gene sequence: CDR1 SGHDT, CDR2 YYEEEE. Unmatched junction bases numbered 3, after V lost 2 bases and J lost 5 bases. CDR3 region: CASSFSGSGDTQYF. The CDR3 DNA sequence: TGTGCCAGCAGCTTTAGCGGGAGTGGAGATACGCAGTATTTT.

The V gene is TRBV27, the J gene TRBJ2-7; no firm D call. The V end was cut by 3 bases, the J end by 6 bases, with 12 bases between. Germline V gene data show CDR1 as MNHEY and CDR2 as SMNVEV (reference sequence). This CDR3 comprises 13 residues. The chain's CDR3 is CASSFRPRSEQYF. CDR3 bases: TGTGCCAGCAGTTTTAGACCCCGGAGCGAGCAGTACTTC.

The chain joins TRBV28 to TRBJ1-2; 10 nucleotides match TRBD1. After removal of 11 bases from V and 6 bases from J, the junction contained 9 bases not matched to a gene. Germline lookup yields CDR1 MDHEN and CDR2 SYDVKM. The CDR3 covers 13 residues. CDR3 nucleotide sequence: TGTGCCGCACGACATGGGACAGGGGATGGCTACACCTTC. It encodes CAARHGTGDGYTF.

V gene TRBV19 combines with J gene TRBJ2-7; tentative D call: TRBD2 (5 bases). Germline V gene data show CDR1 as LNHDA and CDR2 as SQIVND (reference sequence). Trimming shortened V by 3 bases and J by 2 bases, and 8 bases separated the two germline ends. The CDR3 loop spans 13 amino acids. The CDR3 DNA sequence: TGTGCCAGTAGTATTAGCGAGACCTACGAGCAGTACTTC. It translates to CASSISETYEQYF. Based on the CDR3 plus reference TRBV19 and TRBJ2-7, the full variable domain is DGGITQSPKYLFRKEGQNVTLSCEQNLNHDAMYWYRQDPGQGLRLIYYSQIVNDFQKGDIAEGYSVSREKKESFPLTVTSAQKNPTAFYLCASSISETYEQYFGPGTRLTVT.

CDR3 protein: CASSQGNTEAFF. In nucleotides, the CDR3 is TGTGCCAGCAGCCAGGGGAACACTGAAGCTTTCTTT. The chain recombines TRBV11-2 with TRBJ1-1; tentative D call: TRBD1 (5 bases). CDR1 is SGHAT, CDR2 FQNNGV, per germline. This CDR3 spans 12 amino acids. V was pared by 5 bases and J by 1 base, with 5 bases between. Complete variable domain (other parts from reference TRBV11-2 and TRBJ1-1): EAGVAQSPRYKIIEKRQSVAFWCNPISGHATLYWYQQILGQGPKLLIQFQNNGVVDDSQLPKDRFSAERLKGVDSTLKIQPAKLEDSAVYLCASSQGNTEAFFGQGTRLTVV.

This clone was seen a handful of times. The V and J genes are TRBV19 and TRBJ1-2; D unclear. Between the trimmed V and J ends, which lost 7 bases and 2 bases, there was a span of 5 bases. The germline V gene encodes CDR1 LNHDA and CDR2 SQIVND (reference sequence). This CDR3 is built from 11 residues. The CDR3 reads CASTRNYGYTF. In nucleotides, the CDR3 is TGTGCCAGTACACGGAACTATGGCTACACCTTC.

The chain joins TRBV9 to TRBJ2-2; D not resolved. Per germline, CDR1 SGDLS and CDR2 YYNGEE. CDR3 length equals 16 residues. V lost 0 bases, J lost 4 bases, and 13 bases lay in between. The CDR3 loop reads CASSVDSGTITGELFF. CDR3 nucleotide sequence: TGTGCCAGCAGCGTAGATAGTGGCACGATCACCGGGGAGCTGTTTTTT.

The table lists this clone with a few counts. The chain joins TRBV19 to TRBJ1-2, with TRBD1 matching 8 bases. V lost 7 bases and J lost 3; bases outside the gene matches: 1. Germline CDR1 reads LNHDA; CDR2 reads SQIVND (reference sequence). CDR3 length: 12 amino acids. The DNA of the CDR3 is TGTGCCAGTAAACAGGGGGACTATGGCTACACCTTC. This gives the protein CASKQGDYGYTF.

This clone appeared a few times. The J gene is TRBJ1-2, the V gene TRBV6-5; 7 positions agree with TRBD1. With V trimmed by 3 bases and J by 8 bases, 6 bases remained unmatched. Germline V CDR1 and CDR2: MNHEY, SVGAGI. This CDR3 is built from 13 residues. CDR3 DNA: TGTGCCAGCAGTTATCGACAGGGAAACGGCTACACCTTC. This translates into CASSYRQGNGYTF.